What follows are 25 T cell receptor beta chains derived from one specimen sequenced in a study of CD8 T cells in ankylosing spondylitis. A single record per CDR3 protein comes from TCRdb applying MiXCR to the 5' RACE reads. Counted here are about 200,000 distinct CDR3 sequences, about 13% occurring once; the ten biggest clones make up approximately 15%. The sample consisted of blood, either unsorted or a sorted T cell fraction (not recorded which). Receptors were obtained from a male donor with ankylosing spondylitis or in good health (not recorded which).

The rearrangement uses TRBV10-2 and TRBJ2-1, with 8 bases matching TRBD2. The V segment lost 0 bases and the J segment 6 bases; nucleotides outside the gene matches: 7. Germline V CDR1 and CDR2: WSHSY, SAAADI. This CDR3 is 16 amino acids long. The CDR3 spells CASSESVGLVGNEQFF. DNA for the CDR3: TGCGCCAGCAGTGAGTCGGTGGGACTAGTCGGCAATGAGCAGTTCTTC.

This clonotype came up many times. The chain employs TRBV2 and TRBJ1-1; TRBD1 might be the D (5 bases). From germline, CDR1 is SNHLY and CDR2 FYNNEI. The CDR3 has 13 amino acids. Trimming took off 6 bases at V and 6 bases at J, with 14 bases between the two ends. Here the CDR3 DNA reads TGTGCCAGCAGACTGACAGCTTCGGCTGAAGCTTTCTTT. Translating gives CASRLTASAEAFF.

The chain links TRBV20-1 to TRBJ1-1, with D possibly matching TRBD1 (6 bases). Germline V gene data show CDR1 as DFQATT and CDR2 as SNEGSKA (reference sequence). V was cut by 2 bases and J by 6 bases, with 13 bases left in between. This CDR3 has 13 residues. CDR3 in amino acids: CSARQGTSAEAFF. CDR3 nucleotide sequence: TGCAGTGCTAGACAGGGGACCTCCGCTGAAGCTTTCTTT.

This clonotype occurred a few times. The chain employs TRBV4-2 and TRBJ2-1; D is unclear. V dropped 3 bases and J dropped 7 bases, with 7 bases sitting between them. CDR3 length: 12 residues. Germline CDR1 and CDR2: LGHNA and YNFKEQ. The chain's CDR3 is CASSHPRNEQFF. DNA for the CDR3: TGTGCCAGCAGCCACCCTCGGAATGAGCAGTTCTTC.

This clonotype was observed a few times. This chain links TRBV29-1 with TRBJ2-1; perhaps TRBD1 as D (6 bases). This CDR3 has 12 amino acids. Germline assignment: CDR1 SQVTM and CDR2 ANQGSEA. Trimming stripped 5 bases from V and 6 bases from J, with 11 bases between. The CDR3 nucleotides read TGCAGCGTTATACAACAGGGCAATGAGCAGTTCTTC. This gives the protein CSVIQQGNEQFF.

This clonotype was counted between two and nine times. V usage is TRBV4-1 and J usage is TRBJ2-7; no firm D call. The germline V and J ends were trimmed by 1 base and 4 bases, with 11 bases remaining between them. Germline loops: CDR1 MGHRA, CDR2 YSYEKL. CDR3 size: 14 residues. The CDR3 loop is CASSQGPGVYEQYF. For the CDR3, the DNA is TGCGCCAGCAGCCAAGGTCCTGGGGTATACGAGCAGTACTTC.

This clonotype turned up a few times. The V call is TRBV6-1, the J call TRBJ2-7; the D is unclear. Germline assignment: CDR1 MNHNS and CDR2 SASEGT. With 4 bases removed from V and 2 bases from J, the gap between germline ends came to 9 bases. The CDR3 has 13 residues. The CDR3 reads CASSAHLAYEQYF. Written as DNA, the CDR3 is TGTGCCAGCAGTGCCCACCTAGCCTACGAGCAGTACTTC.

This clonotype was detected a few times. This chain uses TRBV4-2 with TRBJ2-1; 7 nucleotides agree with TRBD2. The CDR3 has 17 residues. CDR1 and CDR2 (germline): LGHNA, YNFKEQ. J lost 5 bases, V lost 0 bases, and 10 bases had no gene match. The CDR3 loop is CASSQDLTSRTHNEQFF. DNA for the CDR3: TGTGCCAGCAGCCAAGATCTGACTAGCCGGACCCACAATGAGCAGTTCTTC.

The CDR3 protein is CASSYSTWGSGKDEQFF. CDR3 in DNA: TGTGCCAGCAGTTACTCCACTTGGGGTAGCGGGAAAGATGAGCAGTTCTTC. The chain uses TRBV6-5 and TRBJ2-1, with TRBD2 matching over 8 bases. There are 17 residues in the CDR3. V lost 0 bases to trimming and J lost 8 bases; unmatched junction nucleotides: 12. Germline V gene sequence: CDR1 MNHEY, CDR2 SVGAGI.

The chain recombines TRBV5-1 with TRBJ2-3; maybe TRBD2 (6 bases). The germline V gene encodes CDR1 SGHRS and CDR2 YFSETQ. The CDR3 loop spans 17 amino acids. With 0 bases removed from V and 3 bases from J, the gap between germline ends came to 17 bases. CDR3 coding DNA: TGCGCCAGCAGCTTGGCCGCGACTAGGCCTAGGACAGATACGCAGTATTTT. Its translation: CASSLAATRPRTDTQYF.

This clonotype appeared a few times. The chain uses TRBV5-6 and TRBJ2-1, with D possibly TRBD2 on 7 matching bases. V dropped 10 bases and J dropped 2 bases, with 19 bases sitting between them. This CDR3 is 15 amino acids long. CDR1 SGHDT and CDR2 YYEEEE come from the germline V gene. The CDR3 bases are TGTGCCTCAGCCGGAGGGGGGGTCGCCTACAATGAGCAGTTCTTC. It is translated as CASAGGGVAYNEQFF. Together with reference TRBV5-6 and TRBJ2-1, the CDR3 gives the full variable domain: DAGVTQSPTHLIKTRGQQVTLRCSPKSGHDTVSWYQQALGQGPQFIFQYYEEEERQRGNFPDRFSGHQFPNYSSELNVNALLLGDSALYLCASAGGGVAYNEQFFGPGTRLTVL.

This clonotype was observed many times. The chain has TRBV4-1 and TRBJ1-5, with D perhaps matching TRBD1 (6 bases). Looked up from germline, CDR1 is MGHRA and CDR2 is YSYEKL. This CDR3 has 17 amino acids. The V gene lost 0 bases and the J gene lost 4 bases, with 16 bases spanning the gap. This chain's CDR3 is CASSQDGGRGPNQPQHF. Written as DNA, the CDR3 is TGCGCCAGCAGCCAAGATGGGGGCAGGGGCCCTAATCAGCCCCAGCATTTT.

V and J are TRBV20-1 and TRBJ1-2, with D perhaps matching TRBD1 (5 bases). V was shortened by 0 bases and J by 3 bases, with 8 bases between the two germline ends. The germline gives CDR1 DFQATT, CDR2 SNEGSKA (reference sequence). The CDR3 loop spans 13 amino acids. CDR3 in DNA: TGCAGTGCTAGAGAGGGGGGTTACTATGGCTACACCTTC. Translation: CSAREGGYYGYTF.

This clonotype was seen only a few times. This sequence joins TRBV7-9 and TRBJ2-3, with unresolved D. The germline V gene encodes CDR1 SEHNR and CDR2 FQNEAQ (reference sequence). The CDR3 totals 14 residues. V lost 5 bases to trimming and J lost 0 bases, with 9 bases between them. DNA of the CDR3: TGTGCCAGCAGCCACCCAGAAAGCACAGATACGCAGTATTTT. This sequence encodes CASSHPESTDTQYF. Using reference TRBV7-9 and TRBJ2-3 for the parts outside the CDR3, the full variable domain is DTGVSQNPRHKITKRGQNVTFRCDPISEHNRLYWYRQTLGQGPEFLTYFQNEAQLEKSRLLSDRFSAERPKGSFSTLEIQRTEQGDSAMYLCASSHPESTDTQYFGPGTRLTVL.

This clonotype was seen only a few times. CDR3 protein: CASSQEIKGNYEQYF. The CDR3 nucleotides read TGTGCCAGCAGCCAAGAAATAAAGGGAAACTACGAGCAGTACTTC. The J gene is TRBJ2-7, the V gene TRBV3-1, with no clear D. The germline CDR1 and CDR2 sequences are LGHDT and YNNKEL (reference sequence). This CDR3 comprises 15 residues. The V end lost 0 bases, the J end lost 3 bases, and 12 bases lay between the germline ends.

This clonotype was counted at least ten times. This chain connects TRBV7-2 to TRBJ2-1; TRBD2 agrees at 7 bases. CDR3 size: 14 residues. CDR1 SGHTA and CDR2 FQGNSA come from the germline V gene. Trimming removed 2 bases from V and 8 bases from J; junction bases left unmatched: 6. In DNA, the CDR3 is TGTGCCAGCAGCTTATGGACTAGTAGCGATGAGCAGTTCTTC. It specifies CASSLWTSSDEQFF.

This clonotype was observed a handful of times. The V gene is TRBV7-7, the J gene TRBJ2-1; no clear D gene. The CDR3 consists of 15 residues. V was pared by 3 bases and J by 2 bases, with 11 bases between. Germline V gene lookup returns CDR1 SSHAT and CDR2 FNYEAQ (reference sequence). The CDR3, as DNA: TGTGCCAGCAGCTTCGGAGCAGGAACCTACAATGAGCAGTTCTTC. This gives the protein CASSFGAGTYNEQFF.

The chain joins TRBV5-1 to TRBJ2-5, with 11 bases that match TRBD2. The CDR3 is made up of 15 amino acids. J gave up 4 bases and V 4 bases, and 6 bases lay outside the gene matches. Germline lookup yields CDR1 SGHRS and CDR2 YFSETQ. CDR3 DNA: TGCGCCAGCAGCGGATTAGCGGGGGGGCCAGAGACCCAGTACTTC. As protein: CASSGLAGGPETQYF.

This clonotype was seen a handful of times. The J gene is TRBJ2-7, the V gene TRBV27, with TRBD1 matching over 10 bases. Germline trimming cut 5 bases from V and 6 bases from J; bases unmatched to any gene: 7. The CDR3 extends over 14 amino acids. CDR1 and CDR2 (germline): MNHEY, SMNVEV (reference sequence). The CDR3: CASSIRQGAAEQYF. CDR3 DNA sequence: TGTGCCAGCAGTATTAGACAGGGGGCGGCCGAGCAGTACTTC.

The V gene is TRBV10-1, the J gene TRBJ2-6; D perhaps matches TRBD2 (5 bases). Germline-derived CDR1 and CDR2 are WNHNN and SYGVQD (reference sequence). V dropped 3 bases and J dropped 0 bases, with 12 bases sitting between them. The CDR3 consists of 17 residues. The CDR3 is CASSEGGSSSGANVLTF. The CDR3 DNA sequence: TGCGCCAGCAGTGAAGGCGGGTCCTCCTCTGGGGCCAACGTCCTGACTTTC.

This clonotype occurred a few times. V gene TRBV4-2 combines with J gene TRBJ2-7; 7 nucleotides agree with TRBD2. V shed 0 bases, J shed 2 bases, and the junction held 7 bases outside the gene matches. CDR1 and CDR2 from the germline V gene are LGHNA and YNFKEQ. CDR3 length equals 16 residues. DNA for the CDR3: TGTGCCAGCAGCCAAGAAGGGCCTAGCGGCCCCTACGAGCAGTACTTC. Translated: CASSQEGPSGPYEQYF.

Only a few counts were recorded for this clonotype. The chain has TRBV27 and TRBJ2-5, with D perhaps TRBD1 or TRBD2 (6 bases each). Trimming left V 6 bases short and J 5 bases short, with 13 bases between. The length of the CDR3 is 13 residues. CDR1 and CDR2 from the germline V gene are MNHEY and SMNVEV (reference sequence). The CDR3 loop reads CASSLGGWETQYF. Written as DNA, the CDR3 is TGTGCCAGCAGCCTAGGGGGGTGGGAGACCCAGTACTTC.

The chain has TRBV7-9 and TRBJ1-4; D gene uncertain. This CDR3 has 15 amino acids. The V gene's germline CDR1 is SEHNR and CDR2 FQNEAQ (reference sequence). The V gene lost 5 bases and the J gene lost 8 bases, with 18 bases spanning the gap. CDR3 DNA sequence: TGTGCCAGCAGCGCCCCCGAGAGGGAAGGCGAAAAACTGTTTTTT. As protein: CASSAPEREGEKLFF.

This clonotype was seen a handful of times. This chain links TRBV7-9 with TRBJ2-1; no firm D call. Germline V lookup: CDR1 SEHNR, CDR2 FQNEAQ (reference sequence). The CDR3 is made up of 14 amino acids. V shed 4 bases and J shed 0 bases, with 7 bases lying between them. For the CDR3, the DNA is TGTGCCAGCAGCTCTGACACCTCCTACAATGAGCAGTTCTTC. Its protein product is CASSSDTSYNEQFF.

The CDR3 coding sequence is TGTGCCAGCAGGCGACAGGTTCTCTATGGCTACACCTTC. As protein: CASRRQVLYGYTF. This rearrangement joins TRBV5-5 to TRBJ1-2, with D possibly being TRBD1 (6 bases). This CDR3 has 13 residues. Trimming took off 5 bases at V and 4 bases at J, with 12 bases between the two ends. In germline, CDR1 is SGHKS, CDR2 YYEKEE (reference sequence).